The 19 T cell receptor beta chains below come from one sample, sequenced in a study of blood T cell repertoires in COVID-19. Assay used: immunoSEQ multiplex PCR; TCRdb lists only in-frame clones, some missing. Found here are some 260,000 clones, around 89% of them singletons; the top ten hold approximately 9%. Specimen: PBMCs or T cells enriched from blood (not recorded which). These receptors were obtained from a man aged 35 to 55 who had recovered from COVID-19.

This chain joins TRBV7-9 and TRBJ2-3, with D unresolved. V dropped 0 bases and J dropped 2 bases, with 9 bases sitting between them. The germline gives CDR1 SEHNR, CDR2 FQNEAQ (reference sequence). The CDR3 length is 15 residues. CDR3 region: CASSLAAVYTDTQYF. The CDR3 DNA reads TGTGCCAGCAGCTTAGCTGCGGTTTACACAGATACGCAGTATTTT. Using reference TRBV7-9 and TRBJ2-3 for the parts outside the CDR3, the full variable domain is DTGVSQNPRHKITKRGQNVTFRCDPISEHNRLYWYRQTLGQGPEFLTYFQNEAQLEKSRLLSDRFSAERPKGSFSTLEIQRTEQGDSAMYLCASSLAAVYTDTQYFGPGTRLTVL.

The rearrangement links TRBV3-1 (or the pseudogene TRBV3-2) to TRBJ1-1; a possible D gene is TRBD1 (6 bases). This CDR3 region has 15 residues. Germline CDR1 and CDR2: LGHDT and YNNKEL (reference sequence). V lost 2 bases, J lost 6 bases, and 16 bases lay in between. In DNA form, the CDR3 reads TGTGCCAGCAGCCAATTAATAGGCAGGGGCGCTGAAGCTTTCTTT. This sequence encodes CASSQLIGRGAEAFF.

The genes are TRBV28 and TRBJ1-6, with D possibly matching TRBD1 (6 bases). V lost 1 base and J lost 7, with 8 bases in between. The CDR3 sequence is 14 residues long. Germline CDR1 reads MDHEN; CDR2 reads SYDVKM. The CDR3 region has the DNA TGTGCCAGCAGTTTATTTCAGGGGAATTCACCCCTCCACTTT. This codes for CASSLFQGNSPLHF.

A single count supports this clone. This chain links TRBV6-2 or TRBV6-3 with TRBJ2-5; 11 nucleotides match TRBD2. The CDR3 is 15 residues long. The germline V gene encodes CDR1 MNHEY and CDR2 SVGEGT. V dropped 5 bases and J dropped 5; count of bases not matched to a gene: 7. CDR3: CASSPTGLAVETQYF. DNA for the CDR3: TGTGCCAGCAGTCCAACGGGACTAGCGGTGGAGACCCAGTACTTC.

This chain links TRBV5-1 with TRBJ1-2; D unresolved. The V end was cut by 2 bases, the J end by 8 bases, with 7 bases between. The CDR3 is made up of 11 amino acids. Germline values: CDR1 SGHRS, CDR2 YFSETQ. The CDR3, as DNA: TGCGCCAGCAGCTTCCCGGGGGGCTACACCTTC. Residues: CASSFPGGYTF.

The genes are TRBV6-5 and TRBJ2-7; TRBD1 is a possible D gene (5 bases). There are 15 residues in the CDR3. Trimming shortened V by 8 bases and J by 0 bases, and 17 bases separated the two germline ends. Germline V gene sequence: CDR1 MNHEY, CDR2 SVGAGI. The CDR3: CASQGREGLSYEQYF. The DNA for the CDR3 is TGTGCCAGCCAGGGAAGGGAAGGGCTCTCCTACGAGCAGTACTTC.

This clone came up once. The chain joins TRBV6-4 to TRBJ1-3; the match to TRBD1 covers 8 bases. The CDR3 extends over 15 amino acids. Germline-derived CDR1 and CDR2 are MRHNA and SNTAGT. The V segment lost 8 bases and the J segment 9 bases; nucleotides outside the gene matches: 15. The CDR3 DNA sequence: TGTGCCAGCGCAACCTCTTACAGGGGGGGACGCACCATATATTTT. Translating it yields CASATSYRGGRTIYF.

V is TRBV5-1 and J is TRBJ1-5; 9 positions match TRBD1. The CDR3 extends over 22 amino acids. The germline V gene has CDR1 SGHRS and CDR2 YFSETQ. The junction had 22 bases not matched to a gene; V was cut back by 0 bases and J by 3 bases. The DNA of the CDR3 is TGCGCCAGCAGCTTGGCCGGGCTAAACAGGGGGCGAAAGTTGACCGCCAATCAGCCCCAGCATTTT. This encodes CASSLAGLNRGRKLTANQPQHF.

The chain is built from TRBV9 and TRBJ1-4; 11 bases are shared with TRBD1. V shed 3 bases, J shed 1 base, and the junction held 5 bases outside the gene matches. The germline V gene has CDR1 SGDLS and CDR2 YYNGEE. This CDR3 spans 17 amino acids. In nucleotides, the CDR3 is TGTGCCAGCAGCGATAGGACAGGGGGCGAAACTAATGAAAAACTGTTTTTT. Amino acid sequence: CASSDRTGGETNEKLFF.

This chain uses TRBV6-5 with TRBJ1-2; tentative D call: TRBD1 (6 bases). Germline CDR1 is MNHEY and CDR2 is SVGAGI. The CDR3 consists of 15 residues. V lost 5 bases and J 6 bases, leaving 19 bases between the germline ends. CDR3 residues: CASSLQGSQGNGYTF. DNA of the CDR3: TGTGCCAGCAGTCTACAGGGTTCCCAAGGGAATGGCTACACCTTC.

V and J are TRBV7-8 and TRBJ1-4; no firm D call. Germline-derived CDR1 and CDR2 are SGHVS and FQNEAQ. V lost 6 bases, J lost 0 bases, and 17 bases lay in between. CDR3 length equals 17 residues. CDR3 region: CASSRVTRGATNEKLFF. CDR3 nucleotide sequence: TGTGCCAGCAGTCGGGTTACACGGGGAGCAACTAATGAAAAACTGTTTTTT.

This chain connects TRBV6-5 to TRBJ2-2, with D possibly being TRBD2 (5 bases). V was shortened by 5 bases and J by 5 bases, with 9 bases between the two germline ends. In germline, CDR1 is MNHEY, CDR2 SVGAGI. The CDR3 runs to 13 residues. The CDR3 nucleotides read TGTGCCAGCAGTCTTAGCGTAACCGGGGAGCTGTTTTTT. Translated, it gives CASSLSVTGELFF.

The CDR3 spells CASSGTDSFNYGYTF. CDR3 coding DNA: TGTGCCAGCAGCGGAACGGACAGCTTTAACTATGGCTACACCTTC. This chain joins TRBV5-4 and TRBJ1-2; maybe TRBD1 (6 bases). This CDR3 region has 15 residues. From germline, CDR1 is SGHNT and CDR2 YYREEE (reference sequence). Trimming stripped 4 bases from V and 1 base from J, with 14 bases between. Full variable domain (outside the CDR3, taken from reference TRBV5-4 and TRBJ1-2): ETGVTQSPTHLIKTRGQQVTLRCSSQSGHNTVSWYQQALGQGPQFIFQYYREEENGRGNFPPRFSGLQFPNYSSELNVNALELDDSALYLCASSGTDSFNYGYTFGSGTRLTVV.

This rearrangement joins TRBV2 to TRBJ2-6; the D gene is possibly TRBD1 (6 bases). Germline CDR1 SNHLY, CDR2 FYNNEI. Trimming took off 6 bases at V and 0 bases at J, with 12 bases between the two ends. The CDR3 contains 16 residues. The DNA for the CDR3 is TGTGCCAGCAGCCCGGGACATATCTCTGGGGCCAACGTCCTGACTTTC. Its translation: CASSPGHISGANVLTF. The full variable domain, completed using reference TRBV2 and TRBJ2-6, is EPEVTQTPSHQVTQMGQEVILRCVPISNHLYFYWYRQILGQKVEFLVSFYNNEISEKSEIFDDQFSVERPDGSNFTLKIRSTKLEDSAMYFCASSPGHISGANVLTFGAGSRLTVL.

The chain couples TRBV7-9 to TRBJ2-3; 7 nucleotides agree with TRBD1. The CDR3 is 16 residues long. V lost 2 bases to trimming and J lost 0 bases; unmatched junction nucleotides: 5. CDR1 and CDR2 from the germline V gene are SEHNR and FQNEAQ (reference sequence). CDR3 amino acids: CASSLYRGSSTDTQYF. DNA for the CDR3: TGTGCCAGCAGCTTATACAGGGGATCTAGCACAGATACGCAGTATTTT.

The chain employs TRBV19 and TRBJ2-2, with 13 bases identical to TRBD2. CDR1 LNHDA and CDR2 SQIVND come from the germline V gene (reference sequence). The CDR3 consists of 15 residues. J was trimmed by 6 bases and V by 10 bases; bases with no gene match: 8. DNA for the CDR3: TGTGCCACTCAAAGGGGACTAGCGGGACCCGGGGAGCTGTTTTTT. This encodes CATQRGLAGPGELFF.

The J gene is TRBJ1-6, the V gene TRBV9; 12 bases are a match to TRBD1. This CDR3 spans 14 amino acids. The V and J ends lost 5 bases and 9 bases, in that order; junction bases with no gene match: 3. The germline V gene encodes CDR1 SGDLS and CDR2 YYNGEE. CDR3: CASSPGQGASPLHF. The CDR3 DNA reads as TGTGCCAGCAGTCCGGGACAGGGGGCTTCACCCCTCCACTTT. Full variable domain (remainder filled in from reference TRBV9 and TRBJ1-6): DSGVTQTPKHLITATGQRVTLRCSPRSGDLSVYWYQQSLDQGLQFLIQYYNGEERAKGNILERFSAQQFPDLHSELNLSSLELGDSALYFCASSPGQGASPLHFGNGTRLTVT.

This clone was counted only a few times. For the CDR3, the DNA is TGTGCCTGGGGGGGAGGGGACAATCAGCCCCAGCATTTT. This translates into CAWGGGDNQPQHF. The gene calls are TRBV30 and TRBJ1-5, with a weak D call TRBD1 (5 bases). The germline V gene encodes CDR1 GTSNPN and CDR2 SVGIG (reference sequence). The CDR3 contains 13 residues. Trimming took 5 bases from V and 3 from J, leaving 11 bases between them. Full variable domain (rest looked up from reference TRBV30 and TRBJ1-5): SQTIHQWPATLVQPVGSPLSLECTVEGTSNPNLYWYRQAAGRGLQLLFYSVGIGQISSEVPQNLSASRPQDRQFILSSKKLLLSDSGFYLCAWGGGDNQPQHFGDGTRLSIL.

The V gene is TRBV7-6, the J gene TRBJ1-1, with TRBD1 as a possible D gene (5 bases). This CDR3 has 16 amino acids. Germline-derived CDR1 and CDR2 are SGHVS and FNYEAQ. The V end was cut by 4 bases, the J end by 0 bases, with 15 bases between. CDR3 loop: CASSSYVGGLNTEAFF. CDR3 DNA: TGTGCCAGCAGCTCCTACGTGGGGGGATTGAACACTGAAGCTTTCTTT.